The next 29 T cell receptor beta chains were all read from a single sample in a study of T-cell reconstitution after alpha-beta-depleted transplantation in children (dated by TCRdb to the mid-2010s). This sample's treatment or condition label indicates: allogeneic hematopoietic cell transplantation with graft depleted of TCRalphabeta T cells and CD19 B cells. Library creation used PCR. The sequencer was an Illumina HiSeq 2500. TCR libraries were prepared with molecular barcoding, using unique molecular identifiers to normalize TCRbeta repertoire quantification. The public reads were reanalyzed by TCRdb: fastp trimming at Q25, MiXCR alignment, in-frame beta chains only. Rows merge per CDR3 protein into single entries with the most common DNA and genes. Recorded for this sample are about 610,000 distinct CDR3 sequences; approximately 30% of them occurred a single time. Clones ranked in the top ten supply under 45% of the sample.

Sequencing used PBMCs, obtained before TCRalphabeta/CD19-depleted stem cell transplant. Source of these receptors: a boy in the first two years of life with Wiskott-Aldrich syndrome, due to receive a stem cell transplant.

The V call is TRBV9, the J call TRBJ1-1, with D perhaps matching TRBD1 (5 bases). The V gene's germline CDR1 is SGDLS and CDR2 YYNGEE. The V end was cut by 0 bases, the J end by 3 bases, with 9 bases between. The CDR3 has 14 residues. CDR3 sequence reads: CASSVAGRDTEAFF. The CDR3 nucleotides read TGTGCCAGCAGCGTAGCAGGCAGGGACACTGAAGCTTTCTTT.

In DNA form, the CDR3 reads TGTGCCAGCAGCGCCGGACAGTACAATGAGCAGTTCTTC. As protein: CASSAGQYNEQFF. This chain joins TRBV6-4 and TRBJ2-1; possible D gene TRBD1, 6 bases. Per the germline V gene, CDR1 is MRHNA and CDR2 is SNTAGT. The germline V and J ends were trimmed by 6 bases and 4 bases, with 10 bases remaining between them. The length of the CDR3 is 13 residues.

This chain connects TRBV5-1 to TRBJ1-1; D remains ambiguous. In germline, CDR1 is SGHRS, CDR2 YFSETQ. The CDR3 extends over 13 amino acids. Trimming cost V 5 bases and J 1 base, with 9 bases left between them. CDR3 residues: CASRLGENTEAFF. The CDR3 DNA is TGCGCCAGCAGGCTTGGGGAGAACACTGAAGCTTTCTTT.

The V gene is TRBV29-1, the J gene TRBJ2-1; 7 nucleotides agree with TRBD2. CDR3 length: 13 residues. Trimming removed 3 bases from V and 3 bases from J; junction bases left unmatched: 2. Germline assignment: CDR1 SQVTM and CDR2 ANQGSEA. The CDR3 spells CSVDGGGYNEQFF. CDR3 DNA sequence: TGCAGCGTTGATGGGGGGGGCTACAATGAGCAGTTCTTC.

The chain employs TRBV11-3 and TRBJ2-2; D may be TRBD2 (6 bases). This CDR3 has 16 residues. CDR1 SGHNT and CDR2 YENEEA come from the germline V gene. Trimming cost V 2 bases and J 6 bases, with 16 bases left between them. The CDR3 sequence is CASSLLSGEFAGELFF. The CDR3 DNA sequence: TGTGCCAGCAGCTTACTATCGGGAGAGTTTGCCGGGGAGCTGTTTTTT.

The CDR3: CASSKAGQGAHEQYF. CDR3 nucleotide sequence: TGTGCCAGCAGCAAGGCGGGACAGGGGGCCCACGAGCAGTACTTC. The gene calls are TRBV21-1 and TRBJ2-7; TRBD1 is the table's D call, not checked against the DNA. TRBV21-1 is assigned pseudogene status. This CDR3 has 15 amino acids.

The V and J genes are TRBV5-1 and TRBJ2-7, with D possibly called TRBD1 or TRBD2 (5 bases each). Germline V lookup: CDR1 SGHRS, CDR2 YFSETQ. V was clipped by 3 bases and J by 4 bases, with 17 bases between them. This CDR3 spans 15 amino acids. CDR3 sequence reads: CASSSGTTNPYEQYF. In nucleotides, the CDR3 is TGCGCCAGCAGCTCCGGGACGACAAACCCTTACGAGCAGTACTTC. The full variable domain, completed using reference TRBV5-1 and TRBJ2-7, is KAGVTQTPRYLIKTRGQQVTLSCSPISGHRSVSWYQQTPGQGLQFLFEYFSETQRNKGNFPGRFSGRQFSNSRSEMNVSTLELGDSALYLCASSSGTTNPYEQYFGPGTRLTVT.

This sequence joins TRBV27 and TRBJ2-1, with 10 bases fitting TRBD2. J gave up 5 bases and V 5 bases, and 12 bases lay outside the gene matches. Germline V gene data show CDR1 as MNHEY and CDR2 as SMNVEV (reference sequence). The CDR3 contains 17 residues. The CDR3 sequence is CASSRYRDLAGDNEQFF. The CDR3 DNA sequence: TGTGCCAGCAGTCGCTACAGGGACCTAGCGGGAGACAATGAGCAGTTCTTC.

The table lists this clonotype with a few counts. This sequence joins TRBV12-3 or TRBV12-4 and TRBJ1-3; D gene unclear. CDR3 length: 16 residues. Trimming removed 3 bases from V and 1 base from J, with 13 bases in between. The CDR3 region is CASSLAGLESGNTIYF. The CDR3 DNA reads TGTGCCAGCAGTTTGGCCGGACTGGAGTCTGGAAACACCATATATTTT.

This clonotype was seen a few times. The chain links TRBV5-1 to TRBJ2-1; TRBD1 matches at 7 bases. CDR1 SGHRS and CDR2 YFSETQ come from the germline V gene. The CDR3 spans 17 residues. V lost 4 bases, J lost 2 bases, and 12 bases stayed unmatched. DNA for the CDR3: TGCGCCAGCAGCCTCCCACCGACAGGGATGGCCTACAATGAGCAGTTCTTC. It translates to CASSLPPTGMAYNEQFF. Supplemented by reference TRBV5-1 and TRBJ2-1, the full variable domain reads KAGVTQTPRYLIKTRGQQVTLSCSPISGHRSVSWYQQTPGQGLQFLFEYFSETQRNKGNFPGRFSGRQFSNSRSEMNVSTLELGDSALYLCASSLPPTGMAYNEQFFGPGTRLTVL.

The rearrangement links TRBV28 to TRBJ2-7; no reliable D call. The V end lost 3 bases, the J end lost 3 bases, and 9 bases lay between the germline ends. The V gene's germline CDR1 is MDHEN and CDR2 SYDVKM. The CDR3 runs 13 residues. CDR3 sequence reads: CASSFRLGYEQYF. In nucleotides, the CDR3 is TGTGCCAGCAGTTTCCGGCTAGGCTACGAGCAGTACTTC.

This chain uses TRBV2 with TRBJ2-7; D assignment may be TRBD1 or TRBD2 (6 bases each). V lost 3 bases and J lost 2, with 11 bases in between. The germline gives CDR1 SNHLY, CDR2 FYNNEI. This CDR3 has 14 amino acids. This CDR3 reads CASSDRGGPYEQYF. The CDR3, as DNA: TGTGCCAGCAGTGACAGGGGAGGCCCCTACGAGCAGTACTTC.

The CDR3 DNA reads TGTGCCAGCAGCTTGCGTGGACCCGGAAGTGAGCAGTTCTTC. It codes for CASSLRGPGSEQFF. The chain has TRBV5-6 and TRBJ2-1; D remains unclear. Germline lookup yields CDR1 SGHDT and CDR2 YYEEEE. Trimming took off 1 base at V and 9 bases at J, with 14 bases between the two ends. The CDR3 covers 14 residues.

This clonotype was observed many times. This chain connects TRBV10-1 to TRBJ2-2; D is uncertain. The CDR3 length is 16 residues. The V end was cut by 4 bases, the J end by 0 bases, with 12 bases between. Germline V gives CDR1 WNHNN, CDR2 SYGVQD (reference sequence). The CDR3 region has the DNA TGCGCCAGCAGTGCCAGATACCCGCCGAACACCGGGGAGCTGTTTTTT. Translating it yields CASSARYPPNTGELFF.

This clonotype was seen a handful of times. V and J are TRBV5-1 and TRBJ2-2; no definite D call. V shed 7 bases and J shed 4 bases, with 14 bases lying between them. This CDR3 region has 14 residues. From germline, CDR1 is SGHRS and CDR2 YFSETQ. The CDR3 is CASQKPGGTGELFF. CDR3 DNA: TGCGCCAGCCAAAAACCCGGTGGCACCGGGGAGCTGTTTTTT.

This chain connects TRBV20-1 to TRBJ1-5; D is undetermined. Trimming removed 3 bases from V and 4 bases from J, with 13 bases in between. This CDR3 has 14 amino acids. Looked up from germline, CDR1 is DFQATT and CDR2 is SNEGSKA (reference sequence). The CDR3 DNA sequence: TGCAGTGCTAGGGGTTGGCAGAGGAATCAGCCCCAGCATTTT. Its translation is CSARGWQRNQPQHF.

This clonotype was counted a few times. The chain joins TRBV5-1 to TRBJ2-5, with 7 bases that match TRBD1. J lost 6 bases, V lost 0 bases, and 8 bases had no gene match. The germline V gene encodes CDR1 SGHRS and CDR2 YFSETQ. The CDR3 sequence is 15 residues long. CDR3 in DNA: TGCGCCAGCAGCTTGGGGGCTAGGGGGCTGAAGACCCAGTACTTC. Protein: CASSLGARGLKTQYF.

The chain combines TRBV20-1 with TRBJ2-3; the match to TRBD2 covers 12 bases. After removal of 5 bases from V and 0 bases from J, the junction contained 3 bases not matched to a gene. From germline, CDR1 is DFQATT and CDR2 SNEGSKA (reference sequence). The CDR3 sequence is 15 residues long. The CDR3 reads CSAAGTSGSTDTQYF. Here the CDR3 DNA reads TGCAGTGCTGCCGGGACTAGCGGGAGCACAGATACGCAGTATTTT.

The gene calls are TRBV12-3 or TRBV12-4 and TRBJ2-7; D is uncertain. The CDR3 has 15 residues. The V and J ends lost 4 bases and 2 bases respectively, with 15 bases between them. The CDR3 loop reads CASSSRPSAAYEQYF. CDR3 coding DNA: TGTGCCAGCAGTTCGAGACCCTCAGCCGCCTACGAGCAGTACTTC.

The rearrangement links TRBV2 to TRBJ2-5; D remains ambiguous. Trimming stripped 7 bases from V and 5 bases from J, with 8 bases between. The germline V gene encodes CDR1 SNHLY and CDR2 FYNNEI. The CDR3 is 11 residues long. CDR3 in DNA: TGTGCCAGCATGAGGATGGAGACCCAGTACTTC. This sequence encodes CASMRMETQYF.

This clonotype was counted between two and nine times. Just one base apart from a much larger clone, this may be a read error. V gene TRBV7-9 combines with J gene TRBJ2-2; 10 bases map to TRBD2. The CDR3 has 15 residues. Germline CDR1 and CDR2: SEHNR and FQNEAQ (reference sequence). V shed 7 bases, J shed 1 base, and the junction held 3 bases outside the gene matches. CDR3 sequence (DNA): TGTGCCAGCACCCGGACTAGCGGGAACACCGGGGAGCTGTTTTTT. Translating it yields CASTRTSGNTGELFF.

This clonotype showed up just once. The chain couples TRBV5-1 to TRBJ2-1; D uncertain. Germline lookup yields CDR1 SGHRS and CDR2 YFSETQ. This CDR3 has 13 residues. V dropped 5 bases and J dropped 9 bases, with 15 bases sitting between them. As DNA, the CDR3 is TGCGCCAGCAGACGGGTCCTAATTAGTGAGCAGTTCTTC. It codes for CASRRVLISEQFF.

The J gene is TRBJ2-1, the V gene TRBV28; 11 bases line up with TRBD2. After removal of 6 bases from V and 12 bases from J, the junction contained 13 bases not matched to a gene. There are 15 residues in the CDR3. Germline CDR1 reads MDHEN; CDR2 reads SYDVKM. The CDR3 bases are TGTGCCAGCAGCTTGTATAGCGGGAGGGAACGGCGGCAGTTCTTC. Its protein product is CASSLYSGRERRQFF.

The chain carries TRBV20-1 and TRBJ2-1; D ambiguous. V lost 1 base and J 1 base, leaving 14 bases between the germline ends. Germline assignment: CDR1 DFQATT and CDR2 SNEGSKA (reference sequence). This CDR3 spans 16 amino acids. The CDR3 nucleotides read TGCAGTGCTAGAGGCCCGTCAGCGAAGTCCTACAATGAGCAGTTCTTC. This translates into CSARGPSAKSYNEQFF.

V is TRBV3-1 and J is TRBJ2-5, with D perhaps TRBD1 (6 bases). The CDR3 has 15 residues. Germline-derived CDR1 and CDR2 are LGHDT and YNNKEL (reference sequence). V was shortened by 0 bases and J by 3 bases, with 11 bases between the two germline ends. This CDR3 is CASSQDWAGEETQYF. CDR3 DNA sequence: TGTGCCAGCAGCCAAGATTGGGCAGGGGAAGAGACCCAGTACTTC.

This clonotype was found a few times. The chain employs TRBV6-1 and TRBJ2-1; possibly TRBD1 or TRBD2 for D (6 bases each). The CDR3 has 13 amino acids. CDR1 is MNHNS, CDR2 SASEGT, per germline. CDR3 sequence: CVIRGRRFYEQFF. The CDR3 DNA sequence: TGTGTTATTAGGGGGAGGAGGTTCTATGAGCAGTTCTTC.

V usage is TRBV20-1 and J usage is TRBJ2-4, with TRBD1 identical over 7 bases. The CDR3 runs 12 residues. V trimming: 6 bases; J trimming: 5 bases; junction bases outside the gene matches: 4. The germline V gene encodes CDR1 DFQATT and CDR2 SNEGSKA (reference sequence). DNA for the CDR3: TGCAGTGCCAGACAGGGCCAAAACATTCAGTACTTC. This sequence encodes CSARQGQNIQYF.

This chain uses TRBV5-1 with TRBJ2-1, with 9 bases lining up with TRBD2. The CDR3 loop spans 15 amino acids. The junction had 6 bases not matched to a gene; V was cut back by 5 bases and J by 3 bases. Germline values: CDR1 SGHRS, CDR2 YFSETQ. The CDR3 region has the DNA TGCGCCAGCAGGGGGACTAGCAGGAGCTACAATGAGCAGTTCTTC. Translating it yields CASRGTSRSYNEQFF.

This chain uses TRBV4-1 with TRBJ2-5; tentative D call: TRBD1 (7 bases). Germline V CDR1 and CDR2: MGHRA, YSYEKL. Trimming removed 3 bases at V and 3 bases at J, with 14 bases between. The CDR3 contains 15 residues. CDR3 nucleotides: TGCGCCAGCAGCCATGGAGACAGGGAGGAAGAGACCCAGTACTTC. Its translation is CASSHGDREEETQYF.